This TCR beta chain was captured in a study of cytomegalovirus exposure and HLA in healthy donors. Study as a whole: Within the Caucasian-associated ancestry cluster were roughly 82% of the approximately 390 genotyped donors.

PCR employed 60 Vbeta and 13 Jbeta primers. The method was immunoSEQ multiplex PCR; TCRdb's version includes in-frame clones alone and lacks a portion of them. The sample includes about 130,000 clones, 70% to 85% of them seen just once. With regard to this clone: Its antigen is as yet unknown.

General study findings and limits: Analysis performed later showed TCR beta chains linked to HLA being more clonally expanded than equally common others. Among immune exposure information, only CMV serostatus was available.

The sample consisted of PBMCs. This clonotype was obtained from a woman aged 45-65 years in good health and CMV-seronegative.

The CDR3 reads CASSQLLFDRPYEQYF. The CDR3 DNA is TGTGCCAGCAGCCAGCTACTCTTTGACAGACCCTACGAGCAGTACTTC. The gene calls are TRBV4-2 and TRBJ2-7, with a tentative D call TRBD1 (5 bases). The germline CDR1 and CDR2 sequences are LGHNA and YNFKEQ. The CDR3 is 16 residues long. Trimming shortened V by 3 bases and J by 2 bases, and 17 bases separated the two germline ends.